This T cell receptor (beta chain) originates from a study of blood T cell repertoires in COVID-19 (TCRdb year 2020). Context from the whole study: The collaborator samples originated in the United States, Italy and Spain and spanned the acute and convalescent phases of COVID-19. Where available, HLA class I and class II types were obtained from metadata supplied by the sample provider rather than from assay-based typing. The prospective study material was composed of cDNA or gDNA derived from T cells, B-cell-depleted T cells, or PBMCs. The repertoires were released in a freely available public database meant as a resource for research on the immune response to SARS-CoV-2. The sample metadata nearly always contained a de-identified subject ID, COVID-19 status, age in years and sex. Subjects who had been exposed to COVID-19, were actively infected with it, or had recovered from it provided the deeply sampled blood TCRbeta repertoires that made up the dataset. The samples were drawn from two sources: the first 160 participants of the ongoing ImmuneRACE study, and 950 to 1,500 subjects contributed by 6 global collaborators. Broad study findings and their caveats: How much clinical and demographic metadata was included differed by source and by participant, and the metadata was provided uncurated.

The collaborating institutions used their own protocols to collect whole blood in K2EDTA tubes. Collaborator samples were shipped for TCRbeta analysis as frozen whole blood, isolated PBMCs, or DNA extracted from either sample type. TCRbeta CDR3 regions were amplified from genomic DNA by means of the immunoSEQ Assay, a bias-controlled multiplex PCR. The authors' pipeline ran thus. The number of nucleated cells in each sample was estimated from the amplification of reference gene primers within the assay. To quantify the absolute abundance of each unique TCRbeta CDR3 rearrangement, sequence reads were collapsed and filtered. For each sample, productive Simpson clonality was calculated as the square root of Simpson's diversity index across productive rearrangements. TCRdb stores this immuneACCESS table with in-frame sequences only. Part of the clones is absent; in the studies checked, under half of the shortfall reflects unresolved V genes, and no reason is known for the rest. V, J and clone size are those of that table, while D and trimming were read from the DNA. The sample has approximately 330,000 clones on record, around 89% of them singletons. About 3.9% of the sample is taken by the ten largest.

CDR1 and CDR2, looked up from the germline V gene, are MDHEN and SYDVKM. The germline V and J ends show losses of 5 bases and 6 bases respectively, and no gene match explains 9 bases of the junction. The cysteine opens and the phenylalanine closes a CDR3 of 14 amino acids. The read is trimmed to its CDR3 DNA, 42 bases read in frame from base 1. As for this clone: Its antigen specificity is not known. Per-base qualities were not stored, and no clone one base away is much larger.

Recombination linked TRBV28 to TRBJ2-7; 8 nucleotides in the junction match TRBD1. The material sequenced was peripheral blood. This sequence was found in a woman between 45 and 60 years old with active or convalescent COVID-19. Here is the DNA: TGTGCCAGCAGTGTTACCGGGACAGGAGGCGAGCAGTACTTC. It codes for CASSVTGTGGEQYF.